This TCR beta chain was recorded in a study of long-term antiretroviral therapy in people with HIV. Held in samples before DNA extraction were about 0.85-11 million cryopreserved PBMC. V was shortened by 8 bases and J by 1 base, with 11 bases between the two germline ends. The CDR3 runs to 13 residues. Germline CDR1 and CDR2: MNHEY and SVGAGI. Study-level points and caveats: Specimens of blood were obtained during about 2004 to 2018, possibly under older ART regimens.

As to this clone: What it recognizes is unknown.

The libraries were made with immunoSEQ v3.0 at survey level. Measured with immunoSEQ multiplex PCR; TCRdb has only the in-frame clones, and not every one. This sample has about 21,000 clones; around 86% occur once, and the top ten carry 7.5% to 9.5%. This chain links TRBV6-5 with TRBJ1-1; unclear D gene. The sample here was unsorted PBMCs, taken 0.2 years before starting antiretroviral therapy. The receptor was derived from a man aged 18 to 35 with HIV. In nucleotides, the CDR3 is TGTGCCAGCTGCTCCCCACGGAACACTGAAGCTTTCTTT. Protein: CASCSPRNTEAFF.